One T cell receptor beta chain is described in this entry. These data are taken from a study of blood T cell repertoires in COVID-19. The data were produced by immunoSEQ multiplex PCR, yet TCRdb's version contains in-frame clones alone and is incomplete. The repertoire consists of 270,000 or so clones, with about 85% occurring once and the leading ten covering 13%. This clonotype was sampled from a human donor in a cohort sampled during active COVID-19. Specimen: peripheral blood.

This CDR3 is CASRTGGEETQYF. The CDR3 coding sequence is TGTGCCAGCAGGACAGGGGGTGAAGAGACCCAGTACTTC. V is TRBV28 and J is TRBJ2-5; 9 bases match TRBD1. The germline CDR1 and CDR2 sequences are MDHEN and SYDVKM. CDR3 length equals 13 residues. V shed 6 bases, J shed 3 bases, and the junction held 2 bases outside the gene matches.